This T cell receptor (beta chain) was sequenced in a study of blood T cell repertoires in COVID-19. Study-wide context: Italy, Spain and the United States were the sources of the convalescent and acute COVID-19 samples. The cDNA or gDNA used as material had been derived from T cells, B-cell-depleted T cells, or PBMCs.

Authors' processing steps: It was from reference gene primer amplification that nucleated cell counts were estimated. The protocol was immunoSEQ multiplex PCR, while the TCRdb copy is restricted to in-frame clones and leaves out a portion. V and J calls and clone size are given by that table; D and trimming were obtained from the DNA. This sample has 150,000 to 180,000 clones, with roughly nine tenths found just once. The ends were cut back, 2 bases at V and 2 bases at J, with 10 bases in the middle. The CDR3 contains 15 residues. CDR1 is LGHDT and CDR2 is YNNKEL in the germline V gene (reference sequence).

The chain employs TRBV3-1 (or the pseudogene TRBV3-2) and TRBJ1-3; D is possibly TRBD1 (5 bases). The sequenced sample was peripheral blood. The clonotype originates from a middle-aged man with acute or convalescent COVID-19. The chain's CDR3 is CASSQQGLAGNTIYF. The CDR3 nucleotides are TGTGCCAGCAGCCAACAGGGACTAGCTGGAAACACCATATATTTT.